These 21 T cell receptor beta chains originate from one sample sequenced in a study of T cell changes during pregnancy in multiple sclerosis. Clones were sequenced by immunoSEQ multiplex PCR, and TCRdb holds only the in-frame ones, with some missing. Of 75,000 to 100,000 clones listed, 92% were seen once; the top ten hold more than 2%. Material: peripheral blood, obtained after pregnancy. The receptors were gathered from a female donor in good health, enrolled as a control in a pregnancy study.

This rearrangement joins TRBV11-3 to TRBJ2-5, with TRBD2 matching over 11 bases. The CDR3 is made up of 15 amino acids. V lost 5 bases to trimming and J lost 5 bases; unmatched junction nucleotides: 7. The germline CDR1 and CDR2 sequences are SGHNT and YENEEA. The DNA of the CDR3 is TGTGCCAGCAGCCAACGACTAGCGGGATGGGAGACCCAGTACTTC. Residues: CASSQRLAGWETQYF.

This rearrangement joins TRBV6-5 to TRBJ2-1, with D possibly matching TRBD2 (6 bases). The germline gives CDR1 MNHEY, CDR2 SVGAGI. CDR3 length: 15 amino acids. V was pared by 6 bases and J by 7 bases, with 19 bases between. The CDR3 sequence is CASRGTGAGRNEQFF. DNA of the CDR3: TGTGCCAGCAGGGGGACTGGGGCGGGTAGGAATGAGCAGTTCTTC.

This clone was observed a handful of times. The V and J genes are TRBV20-1 and TRBJ1-1; D is uncertain. V lost 6 bases to trimming and J lost 5 bases, with 10 bases between them. Germline CDR1 and CDR2: DFQATT and SNEGSKA (reference sequence). The CDR3 has 11 residues. The CDR3 sequence: CSAWAQTEAFF. The CDR3 DNA is TGCAGTGCCTGGGCCCAGACTGAAGCTTTCTTT.

DNA for the CDR3: TGTGCCAGTAGGGCCGGGGTACAAAACCTCCTACCCACGAATGAAAAACTGTTTTTT. It is translated as CASRAGVQNLLPTNEKLFF. The chain links TRBV19 to TRBJ1-4; no clear D. CDR1 is LNHDA and CDR2 is SQIVND in the germline V gene (reference sequence). The V gene lost 6 bases and the J gene lost 5 bases, with 28 bases spanning the gap. CDR3 length equals 19 residues.

This chain joins TRBV4-1 and TRBJ2-5; 11 bases fit TRBD2. The trim removed 0 bases at V and 3 bases at J, leaving 3 bases unmatched. CDR1 is MGHRA, CDR2 YSYEKL, per germline. The CDR3 extends over 16 amino acids. The CDR3 DNA follows: TGCGCCAGCAGCCAAGATCTAGCGGGAGGAGAAGAGACCCAGTACTTC. It specifies CASSQDLAGGEETQYF.

The chain links TRBV5-5 to TRBJ1-1; D unresolved. Trimming left V 4 bases short and J 5 bases short, with 18 bases between. The CDR3 is 15 amino acids. The germline gives CDR1 SGHKS, CDR2 YYEKEE (reference sequence). The CDR3: CASSHTEVVGTEAFF. Here the CDR3 DNA reads TGTGCCAGCAGCCACACGGAGGTAGTGGGGACTGAAGCTTTCTTT.

The V and J genes are TRBV19 and TRBJ1-4, with D uncertain. The CDR3 has 14 residues. Germline CDR1 and CDR2: LNHDA and SQIVND (reference sequence). Trimming removed 6 bases at V and 5 bases at J, with 13 bases between. CDR3 in amino acids: CASRDPGSNEKLFF. The CDR3 coding sequence is TGTGCCAGTAGGGACCCGGGATCCAATGAAAAACTGTTTTTT.

The V gene is TRBV5-4, the J gene TRBJ2-5, with 8 bases that match TRBD1. Germline V lookup: CDR1 SGHNT, CDR2 YYREEE (reference sequence). V was clipped by 5 bases and J by 3 bases; unmatched bases: 6. This CDR3 has 14 residues. CDR3: CASRLTGEEETQYF. The CDR3 DNA is TGTGCCAGCAGGCTGACAGGGGAGGAAGAGACCCAGTACTTC. Full variable domain (remainder filled in from reference TRBV5-4 and TRBJ2-5): ETGVTQSPTHLIKTRGQQVTLRCSSQSGHNTVSWYQQALGQGPQFIFQYYREEENGRGNFPPRFSGLQFPNYSSELNVNALELDDSALYLCASRLTGEEETQYFGPGTRLLVL.

The chain is built from TRBV25-1 and TRBJ2-1; possible D gene TRBD2, 6 bases. Per germline, CDR1 MGHDK and CDR2 SYGVNS. The CDR3 has 14 residues. The V end was cut by 2 bases, the J end by 3 bases, with 8 bases between. The CDR3 nucleotides read TGTGCCAGCAGTGAAGCTAGCGTCTACAATGAGCAGTTCTTC. The encoded protein is CASSEASVYNEQFF.

The rearrangement uses TRBV6-5 and TRBJ2-1, with 12 bases matching TRBD2. The CDR3 loop spans 15 amino acids. V trimming: 6 bases; J trimming: 4 bases; junction bases outside the gene matches: 4. The germline V gene has CDR1 MNHEY and CDR2 SVGAGI. The CDR3 region is CASRTTSGSYNEQFF. The CDR3, as DNA: TGTGCCAGCAGAACGACTAGCGGGAGTTACAATGAGCAGTTCTTC.

This clone was counted a single time. V and J are TRBV6-1 and TRBJ1-5; D is undetermined. The V end lost 6 bases, the J end lost 0 bases, and 6 bases lay between the germline ends. The CDR3 loop spans 13 amino acids. CDR1 and CDR2 from the germline V gene are MNHNS and SASEGT. The CDR3 spells CASSEISNQPQHF. The CDR3 DNA sequence: TGTGCCAGCAGCGAGATTAGCAATCAGCCCCAGCATTTT.

The V and J genes are TRBV18 and TRBJ1-3; no firm D call. The CDR3 has 16 residues. Trimming left V 2 bases short and J 8 bases short, with 19 bases between. CDR1 KGHSH and CDR2 LQKENI come from the germline V gene. CDR3 DNA sequence: TGTGCCAGCTCACCAGCTACGAGCGGGCCGCGGGACACCATATATTTT. Its protein is CASSPATSGPRDTIYF.

The genes are TRBV10-3 and TRBJ1-5, with D unresolved. V was pared by 10 bases and J by 0 bases, with 16 bases between. The CDR3 extends over 15 amino acids. Germline V lookup: CDR1 ENHRY, CDR2 SYGVKD. CDR3 residues: CATRPELNSNQPQHF. CDR3 nucleotides: TGTGCCACCCGACCAGAACTAAATAGCAATCAGCCCCAGCATTTT.

The chain couples TRBV2 to TRBJ2-1, with 10 bases matching TRBD2. The length of the CDR3 is 14 residues. Losses at the gene ends were 7 bases for V and 4 bases for J; bases not matched to a gene: 4. The V gene's germline CDR1 is SNHLY and CDR2 FYNNEI. CDR3 coding DNA: TGTGCCAGCATCGGACTAGCGGAATACAATGAGCAGTTCTTC. The encoded protein is CASIGLAEYNEQFF. The full variable domain, rest sourced from reference TRBV2 and TRBJ2-1, is EPEVTQTPSHQVTQMGQEVILRCVPISNHLYFYWYRQILGQKVEFLVSFYNNEISEKSEIFDDQFSVERPDGSNFTLKIRSTKLEDSAMYFCASIGLAEYNEQFFGPGTRLTVL.

The chain joins TRBV16 to TRBJ2-3; 11 bases are a match to TRBD2. Germline V lookup: CDR1 KGHSY, CDR2 FQNENV. V gave up 4 bases and J gave up 6 bases; unmatched junction bases: 15. The CDR3 runs 18 residues. The DNA for the CDR3 is TGTGCCAGCAGCCCGACAGCGGGACTAGCGGCTACCGTGGATACGCAGTATTTT. Residues: CASSPTAGLAATVDTQYF.

J is TRBJ2-3 and V is TRBV7-9, with a tentative D call TRBD1 (6 bases). Germline assignment: CDR1 SEHNR and CDR2 FQNEAQ (reference sequence). Trimming took 5 bases from V and 5 from J, leaving 20 bases between them. The CDR3 runs to 16 residues. This CDR3 is CASSPNTGTPIDTQYF. The CDR3 DNA sequence: TGTGCCAGCAGCCCTAATACAGGGACCCCAATAGATACGCAGTATTTT.

The rearrangement joins TRBV6-5 to TRBJ1-5, with 9 bases that match TRBD1. From germline, CDR1 is MNHEY and CDR2 SVGAGI. The V gene end was trimmed by 6 bases and the J gene end by 6 bases; junction bases not matched to a gene: 3. The CDR3 sequence is 13 residues long. DNA of the CDR3: TGTGCCAGCAGGGGACAGGGAGGTCAGCCCCAGCATTTT. Its translation: CASRGQGGQPQHF.

The V and J genes are TRBV10-3 and TRBJ2-7; weak D call: TRBD1 (6 bases). Trimming stripped 4 bases from V and 5 bases from J, with 12 bases between. The V gene's germline CDR1 is ENHRY and CDR2 SYGVKD. This CDR3 has 13 amino acids. The CDR3 loop reads CAISGKDSNEQYF. CDR3 sequence (DNA): TGTGCCATCAGTGGTAAGGACAGCAACGAGCAGTACTTC.

The J gene is TRBJ1-3, the V gene TRBV6-5, with TRBD1 matching over 9 bases. Germline CDR1 is MNHEY and CDR2 is SVGAGI. The CDR3 runs 14 residues. J lost 7 bases, V lost 4 bases, and 5 bases had no gene match. The CDR3 bases are TGTGCCAGCAGTTGGGACAGGGAGTCCAACACCATATATTTT. Encoded protein: CASSWDRESNTIYF.

The chain has TRBV7-9 and TRBJ1-2; D is perhaps TRBD1 (5 bases). Trimming shortened V by 1 base and J by 8 bases, and 11 bases separated the two germline ends. Germline V gives CDR1 SEHNR, CDR2 FQNEAQ (reference sequence). This CDR3 spans 13 amino acids. CDR3 sequence: CASSLGGAKGYTF. The CDR3 DNA reads TGTGCCAGCAGCTTAGGTGGGGCGAAGGGCTACACCTTC. Full variable domain (missing parts from reference TRBV7-9 and TRBJ1-2): DTGVSQNPRHKITKRGQNVTFRCDPISEHNRLYWYRQTLGQGPEFLTYFQNEAQLEKSRLLSDRFSAERPKGSFSTLEIQRTEQGDSAMYLCASSLGGAKGYTFGSGTRLTVV.

This clone was detected a few times. The chain links TRBV18 to TRBJ1-1, with a tentative D call TRBD1 (6 bases). Trimming pared 2 bases from V and 9 bases from J, leaving 16 bases between. Germline V CDR1 and CDR2: KGHSH, LQKENI. The CDR3 totals 14 residues. CDR3 sequence: CASSPLDSFDKAFF. The CDR3 nucleotides read TGTGCCAGCTCACCATTGGACAGTTTCGATAAAGCTTTCTTT.